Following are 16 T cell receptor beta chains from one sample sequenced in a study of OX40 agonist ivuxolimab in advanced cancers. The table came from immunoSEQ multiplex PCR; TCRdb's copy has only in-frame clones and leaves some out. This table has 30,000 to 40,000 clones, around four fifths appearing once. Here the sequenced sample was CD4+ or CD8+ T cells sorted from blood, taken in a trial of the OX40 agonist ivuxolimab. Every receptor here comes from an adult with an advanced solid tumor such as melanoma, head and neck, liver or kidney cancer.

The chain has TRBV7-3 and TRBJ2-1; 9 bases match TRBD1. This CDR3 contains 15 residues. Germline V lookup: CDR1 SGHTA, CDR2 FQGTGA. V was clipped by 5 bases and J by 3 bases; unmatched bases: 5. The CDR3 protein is CASSLGDRDYNEQFF. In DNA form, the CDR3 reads TGTGCCAGCAGCCTCGGGGACAGGGACTACAATGAGCAGTTCTTC.

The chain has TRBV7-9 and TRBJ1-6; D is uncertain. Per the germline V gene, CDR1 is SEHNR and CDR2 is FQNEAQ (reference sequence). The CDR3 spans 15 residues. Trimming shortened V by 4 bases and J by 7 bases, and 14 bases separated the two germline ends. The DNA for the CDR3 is TGTGCCAGCAGCTCACCGTCTGGTAGAAATTCACCCCTCCACTTT. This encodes CASSSPSGRNSPLHF. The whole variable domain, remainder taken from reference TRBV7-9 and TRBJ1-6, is DTGVSQNPRHKITKRGQNVTFRCDPISEHNRLYWYRQTLGQGPEFLTYFQNEAQLEKSRLLSDRFSAERPKGSFSTLEIQRTEQGDSAMYLCASSSPSGRNSPLHFGNGTRLTVT.

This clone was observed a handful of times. The CDR3 DNA reads as TGTGCCAGCAGCTCTACCGGGTCCGTCTCTGGAAACACCATATATTTT. It codes for CASSSTGSVSGNTIYF. The chain carries TRBV5-6 and TRBJ1-3, with D hard to call. Germline V gene lookup returns CDR1 SGHDT and CDR2 YYEEEE. V was cut by 3 bases and J by 0 bases, with 13 bases left in between. The CDR3 length is 16 residues.

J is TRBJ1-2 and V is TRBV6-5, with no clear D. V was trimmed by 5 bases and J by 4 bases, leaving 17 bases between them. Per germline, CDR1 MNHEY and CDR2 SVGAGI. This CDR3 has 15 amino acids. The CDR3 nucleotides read TGTGCCAGCAGTGCCGCGGGCGGGCCTTTCTATGGCTACACCTTC. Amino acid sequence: CASSAAGGPFYGYTF.

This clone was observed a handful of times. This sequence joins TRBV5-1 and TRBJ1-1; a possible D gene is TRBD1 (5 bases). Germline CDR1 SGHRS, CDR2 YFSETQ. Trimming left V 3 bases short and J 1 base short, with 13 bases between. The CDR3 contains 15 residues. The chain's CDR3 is CASSWRGAQNTEAFF. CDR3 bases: TGCGCCAGCAGCTGGAGGGGAGCCCAGAACACTGAAGCTTTCTTT.

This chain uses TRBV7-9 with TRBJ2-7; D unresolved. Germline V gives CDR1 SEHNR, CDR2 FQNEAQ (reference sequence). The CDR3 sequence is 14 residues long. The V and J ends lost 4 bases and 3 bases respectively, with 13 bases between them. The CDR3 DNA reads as TGTGCCAGCAGCTCGACACTCGGTCTCTACGAGCAGTACTTC. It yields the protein CASSSTLGLYEQYF. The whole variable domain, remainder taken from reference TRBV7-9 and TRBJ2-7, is DTGVSQNPRHKITKRGQNVTFRCDPISEHNRLYWYRQTLGQGPEFLTYFQNEAQLEKSRLLSDRFSAERPKGSFSTLEIQRTEQGDSAMYLCASSSTLGLYEQYFGPGTRLTVT.

The CDR3 DNA is TGTGCCAGCAGCTCTTACAGGGGGCAAGGATACGAGCAGTACTTC. Translation gives CASSSYRGQGYEQYF. The rearrangement links TRBV11-2 to TRBJ2-7, with 9 positions matching TRBD1. Germline values: CDR1 SGHAT, CDR2 FQNNGV. The CDR3 covers 15 residues. V dropped 4 bases and J dropped 4; count of bases not matched to a gene: 8. Variable domain in full (rest from reference TRBV11-2 and TRBJ2-7): EAGVAQSPRYKIIEKRQSVAFWCNPISGHATLYWYQQILGQGPKLLIQFQNNGVVDDSQLPKDRFSAERLKGVDSTLKIQPAKLEDSAVYLCASSSYRGQGYEQYFGPGTRLTVT.

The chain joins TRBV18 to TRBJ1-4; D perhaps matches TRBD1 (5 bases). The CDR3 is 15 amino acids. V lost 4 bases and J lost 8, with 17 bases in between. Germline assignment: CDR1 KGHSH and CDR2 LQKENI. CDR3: CASSRTGDPGEKLFF. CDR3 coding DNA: TGTGCCAGCTCACGAACGGGGGACCCAGGCGAAAAACTGTTTTTT.

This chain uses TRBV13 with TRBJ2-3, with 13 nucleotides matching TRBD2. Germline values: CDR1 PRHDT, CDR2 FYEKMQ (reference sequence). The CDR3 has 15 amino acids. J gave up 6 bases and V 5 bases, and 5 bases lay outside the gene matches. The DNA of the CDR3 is TGTGCCAGCAGCCAGACTAGCGGGGGGCGGGATACGCAGTATTTT. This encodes CASSQTSGGRDTQYF.

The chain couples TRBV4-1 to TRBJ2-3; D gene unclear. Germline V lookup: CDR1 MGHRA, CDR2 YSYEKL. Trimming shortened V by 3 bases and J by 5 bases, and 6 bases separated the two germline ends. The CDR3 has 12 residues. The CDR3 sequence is CASSHAEDTQYF. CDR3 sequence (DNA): TGCGCCAGCAGCCATGCAGAAGATACGCAGTATTTT.

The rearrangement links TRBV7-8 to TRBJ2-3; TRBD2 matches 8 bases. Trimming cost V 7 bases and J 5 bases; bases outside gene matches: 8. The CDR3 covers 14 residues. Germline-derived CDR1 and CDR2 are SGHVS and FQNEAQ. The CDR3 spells CASIQAGVLDTQYF. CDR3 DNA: TGTGCCAGCATCCAAGCGGGAGTGTTAGATACGCAGTATTTT.

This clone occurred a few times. Written as DNA, the CDR3 is TGCGCCAGCAGCTTGGAGCAAGCCGCTCGCACAGATACGCAGTATTTT. It is translated as CASSLEQAARTDTQYF. The chain combines TRBV5-1 with TRBJ2-3; no clear D gene. The CDR3 totals 16 residues. Germline V gene lookup returns CDR1 SGHRS and CDR2 YFSETQ. V lost 0 bases, J lost 1 base, and 12 bases lay in between.

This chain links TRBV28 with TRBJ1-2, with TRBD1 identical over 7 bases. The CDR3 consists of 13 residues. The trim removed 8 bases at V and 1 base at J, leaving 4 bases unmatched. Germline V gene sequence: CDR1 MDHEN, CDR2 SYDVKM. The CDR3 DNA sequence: TGTGCCAGCGGACAGGCGGTTAACTATGGCTACACCTTC. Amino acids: CASGQAVNYGYTF.

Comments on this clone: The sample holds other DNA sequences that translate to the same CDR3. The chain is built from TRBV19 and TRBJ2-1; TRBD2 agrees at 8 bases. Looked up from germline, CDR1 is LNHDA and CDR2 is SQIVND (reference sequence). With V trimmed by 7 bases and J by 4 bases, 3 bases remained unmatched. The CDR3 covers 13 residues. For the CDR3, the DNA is TGTGCCAGTAAGGGACTAGTATACAATGAGCAGTTCTTC. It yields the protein CASKGLVYNEQFF.

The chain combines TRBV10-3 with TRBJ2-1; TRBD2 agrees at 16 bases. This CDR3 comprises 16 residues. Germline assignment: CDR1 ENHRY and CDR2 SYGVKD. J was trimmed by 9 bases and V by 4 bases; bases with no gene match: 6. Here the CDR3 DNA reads TGTGCCATCAGTGTGGGACTAGCGGGAGGGCCGAGTGAGCAGTTCTTC. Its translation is CAISVGLAGGPSEQFF.

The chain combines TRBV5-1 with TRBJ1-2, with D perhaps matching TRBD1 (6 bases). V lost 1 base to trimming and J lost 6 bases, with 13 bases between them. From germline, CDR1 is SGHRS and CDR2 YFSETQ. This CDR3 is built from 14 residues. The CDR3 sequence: CASSLNLAGDGYTF. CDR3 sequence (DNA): TGCGCCAGCAGCTTGAACCTGGCAGGGGATGGCTACACCTTC.